This T cell receptor beta chain was sequenced for a study of T-cell reconstitution after alpha-beta-depleted transplantation in children. Unique molecular identifiers were used in preparing the TCRbeta library. Using its own MiXCR run on the PCR reads, TCRdb lists one record per CDR3 protein. The sample lists roughly 500,000 distinct CDR3 sequences; 32% were seen once. This clonotype turned up a few times. The germline gives CDR1 DFQATT, CDR2 SNEGSKA (reference sequence). Trimming cost V 0 bases and J 9 bases, with 15 bases left between them. This CDR3 contains 14 residues. Sequenced here: PBMCs from the stem cell graft donor, sampled from the stem cell graft. This sequence originates from a human donor who donated a stem cell graft to a child with aplastic anemia. The chain couples TRBV20-1 to TRBJ2-1, with D maybe TRBD2 (5 bases). The CDR3 coding sequence is TGCAGTGCTAGAGATCCGGACTCCGTAGGTGAGCAGTTCTTC. This sequence encodes CSARDPDSVGEQFF.